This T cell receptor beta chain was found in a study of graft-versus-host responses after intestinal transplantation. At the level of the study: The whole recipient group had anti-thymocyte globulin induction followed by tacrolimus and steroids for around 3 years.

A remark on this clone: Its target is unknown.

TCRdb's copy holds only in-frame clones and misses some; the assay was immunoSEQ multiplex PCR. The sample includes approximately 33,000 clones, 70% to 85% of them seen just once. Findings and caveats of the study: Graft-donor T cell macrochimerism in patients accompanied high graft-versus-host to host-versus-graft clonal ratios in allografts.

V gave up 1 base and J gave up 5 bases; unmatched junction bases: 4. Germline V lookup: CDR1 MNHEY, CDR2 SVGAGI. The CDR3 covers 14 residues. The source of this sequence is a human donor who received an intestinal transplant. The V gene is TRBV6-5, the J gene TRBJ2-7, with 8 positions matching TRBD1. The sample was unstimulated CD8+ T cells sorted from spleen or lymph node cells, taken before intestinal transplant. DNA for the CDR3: TGTGCCAGCAGTTACTGGAGACAGGGGAACGAGCAGTACTTC. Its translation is CASSYWRQGNEQYF.